The present T cell receptor (beta chain) was sequenced within a study of shared T cell receptors in the human thymus. The CDR3 consists of 16 residues. Using immunoSEQ multiplex PCR, the repertoire was profiled, and TCRdb retains in-frame clones only, with some absent. The table records 500,000 to 850,000 clones, 70% to 90% of them present only once. Another study also made use of these data, one on human thymus T cells. That study adds: Healthy Finnish infants having corrective surgery for congenital heart defects served as donors. Thymic material originated from resections removed in the course of corrective heart surgery. What appeared biased in thymic and blood repertoires was the usage of V and J genes. Overlap was high between thymic repertoires from unrelated individuals, as reported in related research.

The chain is built from TRBV12-2 and TRBJ1-6. TRBV12-2 is reported as a pseudogene. The clonotype comes from a boy less than two years old with a congenital heart defect. Sequenced: thymocytes. CDR3 protein: CASPPGVGNYNSPLHF. CDR3 DNA sequence: TGTGCAAGTCCACCCGGGGTAGGGAACTATAATTCACCCCTCCACTTT.